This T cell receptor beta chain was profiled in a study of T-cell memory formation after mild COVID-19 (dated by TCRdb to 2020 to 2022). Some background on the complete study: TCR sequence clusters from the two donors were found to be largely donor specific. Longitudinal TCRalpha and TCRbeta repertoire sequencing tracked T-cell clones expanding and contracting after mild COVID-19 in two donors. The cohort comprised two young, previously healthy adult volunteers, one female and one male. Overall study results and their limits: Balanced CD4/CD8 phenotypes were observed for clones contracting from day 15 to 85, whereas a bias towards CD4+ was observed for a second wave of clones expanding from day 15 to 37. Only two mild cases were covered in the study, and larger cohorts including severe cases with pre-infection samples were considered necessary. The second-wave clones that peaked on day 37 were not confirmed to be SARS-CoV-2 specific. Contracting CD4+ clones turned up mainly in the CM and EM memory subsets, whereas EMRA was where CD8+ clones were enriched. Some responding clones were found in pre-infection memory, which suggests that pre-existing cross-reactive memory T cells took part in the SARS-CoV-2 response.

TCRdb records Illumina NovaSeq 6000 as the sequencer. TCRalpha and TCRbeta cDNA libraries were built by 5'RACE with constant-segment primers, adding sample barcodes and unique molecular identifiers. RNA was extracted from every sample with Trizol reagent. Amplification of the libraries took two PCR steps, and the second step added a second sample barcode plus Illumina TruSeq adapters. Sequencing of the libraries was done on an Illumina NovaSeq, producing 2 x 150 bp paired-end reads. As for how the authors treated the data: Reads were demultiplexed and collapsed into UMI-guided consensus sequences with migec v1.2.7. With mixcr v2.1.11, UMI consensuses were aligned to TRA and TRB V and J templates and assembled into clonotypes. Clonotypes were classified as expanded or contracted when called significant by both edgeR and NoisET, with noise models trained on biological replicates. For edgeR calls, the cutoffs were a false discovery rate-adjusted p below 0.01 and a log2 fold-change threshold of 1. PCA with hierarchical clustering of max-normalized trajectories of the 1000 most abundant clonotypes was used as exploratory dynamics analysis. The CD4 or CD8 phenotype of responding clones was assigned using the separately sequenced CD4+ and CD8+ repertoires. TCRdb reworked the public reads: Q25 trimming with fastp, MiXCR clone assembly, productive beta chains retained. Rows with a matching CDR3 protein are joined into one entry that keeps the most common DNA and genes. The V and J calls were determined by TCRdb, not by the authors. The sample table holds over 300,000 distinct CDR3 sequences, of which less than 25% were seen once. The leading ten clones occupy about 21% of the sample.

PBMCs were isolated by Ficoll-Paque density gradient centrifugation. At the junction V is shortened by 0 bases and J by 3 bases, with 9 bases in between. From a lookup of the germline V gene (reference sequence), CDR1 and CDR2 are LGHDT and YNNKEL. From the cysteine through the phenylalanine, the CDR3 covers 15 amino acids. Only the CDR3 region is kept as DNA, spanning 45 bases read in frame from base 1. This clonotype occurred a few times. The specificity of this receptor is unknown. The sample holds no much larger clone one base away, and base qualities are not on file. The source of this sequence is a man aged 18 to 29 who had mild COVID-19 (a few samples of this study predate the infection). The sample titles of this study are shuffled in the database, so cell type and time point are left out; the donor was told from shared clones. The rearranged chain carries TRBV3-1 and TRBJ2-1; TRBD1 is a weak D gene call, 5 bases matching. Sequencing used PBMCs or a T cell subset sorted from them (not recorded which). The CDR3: CASSQDRAYYNEQFF. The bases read TGTGCCAGCAGCCAAGACAGGGCCTACTACAATGAGCAGTTCTTC.